This T cell receptor beta chain was recorded in a study of Ad26.COV2.S vaccination and SARS-CoV-2 variants. Overall study findings and caveats: People who got the vaccine had more spike-specific TCR breadth than people who got placebo. Comparable non-spike TCR breadth was observed in vaccine and placebo recipients.

About this clone itself: Its antigen is not known.

The protocol was immunoSEQ multiplex PCR, while the TCRdb copy is restricted to in-frame clones and leaves out a portion. The sample shows around 170,000 clones, 87% of them seen only once. Trimming took off 7 bases at V and 5 bases at J, with 15 bases between the two ends. This CDR3 is built from 14 residues. CDR1 and CDR2 from the germline V gene are MNHEY and SVGAGI. The genes are TRBV6-5 and TRBJ1-5; D uncertain. This sample comprised peripheral blood, obtained after recovery from COVID-19. The TCR comes from a human donor who had recovered from COVID-19. CDR3 bases: TGTGCCAGCAAGCGTACGGCGTCAGATCAGCCCCAGCATTTT. It yields the protein CASKRTASDQPQHF.